One and the same sample provided the 26 T cell receptor beta chains below, sequenced in a study of regulatory and conventional T cells in RAG deficiency. Profiling relied on immunoSEQ multiplex PCR, and the TCRdb table lists in-frame clones only, not all of them. The sample comprises over 45,000 clones, about 90% of which are singletons, and 0.51% rests with the top ten. Genomic DNA came from blood conventional CD4+ T cells gated CD25-low CD127-high. These same data were also listed under a study on regulatory T cells. That publication notes: Amplification used 52 TRBV primers and 13 TRBJ primers.

Sequenced input: CD4+ effector T cells sorted from blood. These receptors came from a human donor in good health.

The genes are TRBV2 and TRBJ1-5; maybe TRBD1 (5 bases). V lost 4 bases to trimming and J lost 9 bases, with 19 bases between them. CDR3 length: 15 amino acids. Per the germline V gene, CDR1 is SNHLY and CDR2 is FYNNEI. CDR3 in amino acids: CASSVTGTPSSPQHF. The CDR3 DNA reads TGTGCCAGCAGTGTCACCGGGACTCCTTCTTCGCCCCAGCATTTT.

This clone was recorded a few times. This rearrangement joins TRBV7-9 to TRBJ1-6, with D unclear. V was clipped by 11 bases and J by 7 bases, with 12 bases between them. The germline gives CDR1 SEHNR, CDR2 FQNEAQ (reference sequence). The CDR3 runs to 12 residues. CDR3 loop: CASQTGNSPLHF. The CDR3 DNA reads as TGTGCCTCCCAGACGGGGAATTCACCCCTCCACTTT.

V usage is TRBV6-1 and J usage is TRBJ1-5; D unresolved. Trimming took 5 bases from V and 4 from J, leaving 9 bases between them. Germline assignment: CDR1 MNHNS and CDR2 SASEGT. This CDR3 contains 13 residues. CDR3 DNA sequence: TGTGCCAGCAGTCCGACGGGAAATCAGCCCCAGCATTTT. Protein: CASSPTGNQPQHF.

This chain uses TRBV6-1 with TRBJ1-3, with D possibly being TRBD1 (6 bases). Germline CDR1 and CDR2: MNHNS and SASEGT. Between the trimmed V and J ends, which lost 6 bases and 2 bases, there was a span of 14 bases. There are 15 residues in the CDR3. CDR3 region: CASRRGAPAGNTIYF. CDR3 in DNA: TGTGCCAGCAGAAGGGGGGCCCCGGCTGGAAACACCATATATTTT.

J is TRBJ1-5 and V is TRBV2, with 12 bases fitting TRBD1. CDR3 length: 15 amino acids. Looked up from germline, CDR1 is SNHLY and CDR2 is FYNNEI. The trim removed 6 bases at V and 6 bases at J, leaving 6 bases unmatched. CDR3 region: CASSGDRGLGQPQHF. CDR3 DNA sequence: TGTGCCAGCAGCGGGGACAGGGGGCTGGGTCAGCCCCAGCATTTT.

This chain uses TRBV21-1 with TRBJ1-5. TRBV21-1 is noted as a pseudogene. The CDR3 consists of 14 residues. CDR3 in amino acids: CASSRRDPNQPQHF. In DNA form, the CDR3 reads TGTGCCAGCAGTCGAAGGGACCCCAATCAGCCCCAGCATTTT.

This clone has more than one count but fewer than ten. This chain uses TRBV14 with TRBJ2-7; tentative D call: TRBD2 (6 bases). The CDR3 is 15 residues long. Germline V gene data show CDR1 as SGHDN and CDR2 as FVKESK. V lost 1 base and J 3 bases, leaving 13 bases between the germline ends. This CDR3 reads CASSQGRGGLYEQYF. The DNA of the CDR3 is TGTGCCAGCAGCCAAGGGCGAGGAGGGCTCTACGAGCAGTACTTC.

CDR3 DNA: TGTGCCAGCAGGCGGGAGGGTGGGGGTCAGCCCCAGCATTTT. Protein product: CASRREGGGQPQHF. The rearrangement joins TRBV6-5 to TRBJ1-5; tentative D call: TRBD1 (5 bases). Germline loops: CDR1 MNHEY, CDR2 SVGAGI. Trimming took 6 bases from V and 6 from J, leaving 15 bases between them. The CDR3 is 14 residues long.

This clone was seen more than once but under ten times. The chain uses TRBV28 and TRBJ2-7; 9 nucleotides match TRBD1. J was trimmed by 2 bases and V by 6 bases; bases with no gene match: 14. CDR1 is MDHEN and CDR2 is SYDVKM in the germline V gene. This CDR3 is 17 amino acids long. For the CDR3, the DNA is TGTGCCAGCAGATCCGCCTACACCGGGACAGGGCCCTACGAGCAGTACTTC. Its protein is CASRSAYTGTGPYEQYF.

The genes are TRBV19 and TRBJ1-5; D gene ambiguous. This CDR3 contains 14 residues. CDR1 is LNHDA, CDR2 SQIVND, per germline (reference sequence). The V gene lost 6 bases and the J gene lost 4 bases, with 13 bases spanning the gap. In nucleotides, the CDR3 is TGTGCCAGTAGCCGAGTGGGGTCTAATCAGCCCCAGCATTTT. This gives the protein CASSRVGSNQPQHF.

V usage is TRBV6-5 and J usage is TRBJ1-4; D ambiguous. From germline, CDR1 is MNHEY and CDR2 SVGAGI. Trimming left V 5 bases short and J 1 base short, with 8 bases between. CDR3 length: 14 amino acids. The CDR3 protein is CASSITRTNEKLFF. The CDR3 DNA reads as TGTGCCAGCAGTATAACAAGAACTAATGAAAAACTGTTTTTT.

The genes are TRBV11-2 and TRBJ2-5; 8 nucleotides match TRBD2. The CDR3 contains 16 residues. After removal of 3 bases from V and 5 bases from J, the junction contained 11 bases not matched to a gene. CDR1 and CDR2 from the germline V gene are SGHAT and FQNNGV. This chain's CDR3 is CASSFSIAGTAETQYF. DNA for the CDR3: TGTGCCAGCAGCTTTAGTATAGCGGGGACTGCGGAGACCCAGTACTTC.

V is TRBV11-1 and J is TRBJ1-1; no clear D. The V end was cut by 2 bases, the J end by 1 base, with 8 bases between. The CDR3 contains 14 residues. The V gene's germline CDR1 is SGHAT and CDR2 FQDESV (reference sequence). The CDR3, as DNA: TGTGCCAGCAGCTTATATTTCGAGAACACTGAAGCTTTCTTT. As protein: CASSLYFENTEAFF.

This clone has only one observation. The chain couples TRBV7-2 to TRBJ1-6; TRBD1 is a possible D gene (5 bases). The CDR3 extends over 13 amino acids. Trimming took off 3 bases at V and 13 bases at J, with 13 bases between the two ends. CDR1 SGHTA and CDR2 FQGNSA come from the germline V gene. CDR3 sequence reads: CASSLTQVSPLHF. The CDR3 bases are TGTGCCAGCAGCTTGACACAGGTTTCGCCCCTCCACTTT.

The genes are TRBV18 and TRBJ1-1; no reliable D call. Trimming left V 3 bases short and J 1 base short, with 15 bases between. The germline V gene encodes CDR1 KGHSH and CDR2 LQKENI. The CDR3 length is 16 residues. CDR3: CASSPSEGRKNTEAFF. In nucleotides, the CDR3 is TGTGCCAGCTCACCGTCGGAGGGTAGGAAGAACACTGAAGCTTTCTTT. Full variable domain (remainder filled in from reference TRBV18 and TRBJ1-1): NAGVMQNPRHLVRRRGQEARLRCSPMKGHSHVYWYRQLPEEGLKFMVYLQKENIIDESGMPKERFSAEFPKEGPSILRIQQVVRGDSAAYFCASSPSEGRKNTEAFFGQGTRLTVV.

The chain uses TRBV10-1 and TRBJ1-3; no clear D gene. The CDR3 spans 14 residues. Trimming removed 2 bases at V and 0 bases at J, with 5 bases between. Looked up from germline, CDR1 is WNHNN and CDR2 is SYGVQD (reference sequence). DNA of the CDR3: TGCGCCAGCAGTGAGGCCTTCTCTGGAAACACCATATATTTT. Translated: CASSEAFSGNTIYF.

Here the CDR3 DNA reads TGTGCCAGTAGTATGTCCGGAGTGAACACTGAAGCTTTCTTT. Translated, it gives CASSMSGVNTEAFF. The chain links TRBV19 to TRBJ1-1; D gene unclear. From germline, CDR1 is LNHDA and CDR2 SQIVND (reference sequence). The CDR3 contains 14 residues. V lost 3 bases and J 0 bases, leaving 8 bases between the germline ends.

The chain has TRBV23-1 and TRBJ1-5, with 9 bases identical to TRBD1. TRBV23-1 carries the ORF label, with uncertain function. V gave up 0 bases and J gave up 6 bases; unmatched junction bases: 6. The CDR3 runs to 16 residues. DNA of the CDR3: TGCGCCAGCAGTCAATCCGGACAACAGGGGGCTCAGCCCCAGCATTTT. Protein sequence: CASSQSGQQGAQPQHF.

J is TRBJ2-2 and V is TRBV29-1; TRBD2 matches at 8 bases. Per germline, CDR1 SQVTM and CDR2 ANQGSEA. V gave up 3 bases and J gave up 4 bases; unmatched junction bases: 1. CDR3 length equals 13 residues. CDR3 region: CSVDAGGTGELFF. In DNA form, the CDR3 reads TGCAGCGTTGACGCGGGGGGCACCGGGGAGCTGTTTTTT.

The CDR3, as DNA: TGTGCCAGCTCGACCGGGACAGTTTTTCGCGGGGAGCTGTTTTTT. This gives the protein CASSTGTVFRGELFF. The V and J genes are TRBV18 and TRBJ2-2; 7 nucleotides align to TRBD1. Trimming took 6 bases from V and 7 from J; bases not matched to a gene: 11. The CDR3 has 15 residues. CDR1 and CDR2 from the germline V gene are KGHSH and LQKENI.

This chain joins TRBV18 and TRBJ2-7; D is perhaps TRBD2 (5 bases). This CDR3 is 13 amino acids long. Germline V gives CDR1 KGHSH, CDR2 LQKENI. Trimming shortened V by 6 bases and J by 3 bases, and 12 bases separated the two germline ends. Here the CDR3 DNA reads TGTGCCAGCTCGACTTCCCGGGGCTACGAGCAGTACTTC. Protein: CASSTSRGYEQYF.

This chain links TRBV2 with TRBJ1-1; TRBD1 agrees at 7 bases. Germline values: CDR1 SNHLY, CDR2 FYNNEI. With V trimmed by 6 bases and J by 2 bases, 6 bases remained unmatched. CDR3 size: 14 residues. The CDR3 nucleotides are TGTGCCAGCAGGGGACAGAAAACCAACACTGAAGCTTTCTTT. Its translation: CASRGQKTNTEAFF.

The chain is built from TRBV5-6 and TRBJ1-2; 7 bases fit TRBD1. V gave up 5 bases and J gave up 4 bases; unmatched junction bases: 8. Germline loops: CDR1 SGHDT, CDR2 YYEEEE. The CDR3 length is 14 residues. Here the CDR3 DNA reads TGTGCCAGCAGGAGGGCAGGGGGAACCTATGGCTACACCTTC. Its protein product is CASRRAGGTYGYTF.

J is TRBJ1-2 and V is TRBV27, with TRBD1 as a possible D gene (5 bases). The germline CDR1 and CDR2 sequences are MNHEY and SMNVEV (reference sequence). Trimming shortened V by 0 bases and J by 8 bases, and 25 bases separated the two germline ends. The CDR3 extends over 18 amino acids. The CDR3 region has the DNA TGTGCCAGCAGTTTATCGGTCGGGGTTACAGGAGCCGCTGGGGGCTACACCTTC. Amino acids: CASSLSVGVTGAAGGYTF.

The V gene is TRBV7-8, the J gene TRBJ2-3; 12 bases are a match to TRBD1. Trimming took 5 bases from V and 4 from J; bases not matched to a gene: 13. Per the germline V gene, CDR1 is SGHVS and CDR2 is FQNEAQ. The CDR3 is made up of 18 amino acids. This CDR3 is CASSLQPRDRGPPDTQYF. The DNA for the CDR3 is TGTGCCAGCAGCCTACAACCTCGGGACAGGGGGCCCCCAGATACGCAGTATTTT. Supplemented by reference TRBV7-8 and TRBJ2-3, the full variable domain reads GAGVSQSPRYKVAKRGQDVALRCDPISGHVSLFWYQQALGQGPEFLTYFQNEAQLDKSGLPSDRFFAERPEGSVSTLKIQRTQQEDSAVYLCASSLQPRDRGPPDTQYFGPGTRLTVL.

CDR3 region: CAWMASGRDEQFF. As DNA, the CDR3 is TGTGCCTGGATGGCTAGCGGGAGGGATGAGCAGTTCTTC. V gene TRBV30 combines with J gene TRBJ2-1, with TRBD2 identical over 12 bases. In germline, CDR1 is GTSNPN, CDR2 SVGIG (reference sequence). V lost 4 bases, J lost 8 bases, and 3 bases stayed unmatched. The CDR3 sequence is 13 residues long.